Below, 15 T cell receptor beta chains from the same sample are listed, as sequenced in a study of tumor-infiltrating lymphocytes in primary liver carcinoma. Unsorted whole blood supplied the RNA, and germline DNA was extracted too. TCR beta cDNA was prepared out of roughly 0.45 ug total RNA by means of a constant-region primer. Each TCR beta library was derived from three nested multiplex PCR rounds that employed slightly modified ARM-PCR. The first two PCR rounds used TRBV1-TRBV30 primers with a Cbeta primer, 10 cycles each. In TCRdb, the multiplex PCR reads were re-called with MiXCR into one record per CDR3 protein. The sample consists of 300,000 to 350,000 distinct CDR3 sequences, about 61% of them appearing once. Sequencing input: peripheral blood. The receptors shown here come from a man aged 35-49 years with primary liver carcinoma and hepatitis B virus infection.

Concerning this clonotype itself: The conserved phenylalanine or tryptophan normally closing the CDR3 is absent here, so this likely arose from a read error. The chain carries TRBV29-1 and TRBJ2-5; D is possibly TRBD1 (5 bases). The CDR3 spans 15 residues. Germline V gene lookup returns CDR1 SQVTM and CDR2 ANQGSEA. This CDR3 is CSVEGAPGYQETQYL. The CDR3 nucleotides read TGCAGCGTCGAAGGGGCCCCAGGATATCAAGAGACCCAGTACCTC.

In the case of this clonotype: A clone one base away is much larger, so this may be a read error. The J gene is TRBJ2-1, the V gene TRBV4-2; 9 bases are a match to TRBD2. The CDR3 runs to 17 residues. Germline CDR1 is LGHNA and CDR2 is YNFKEQ. CDR3 sequence (DNA): TGTGCCAGCAGCCGGGAGGTAGCGGGAGCGGGTTACAATGGGCAGTTCTTC. Its translation: CASSREVAGAGYNGQFF.

This clonotype was seen at least ten times. The chain combines TRBV7-9 with TRBJ2-7, with 7 positions matching TRBD1. Germline V CDR1 and CDR2: SEHNR, FQNEAQ (reference sequence). The CDR3 extends over 13 amino acids. J gave up 6 bases and V 5 bases, and 7 bases lay outside the gene matches. Here the CDR3 DNA reads TGTGCCAGCAGCCCTCGACAGGGTGGCGAGCAGTACTTC. Encoded protein: CASSPRQGGEQYF.

For this clonotype: A read error is possible here, since a much larger clone lies one base away. The genes are TRBV6-5 and TRBJ2-3, with TRBD1 as a possible D gene (6 bases). V lost 6 bases, J lost 5 bases, and 18 bases lay in between. Germline V CDR1 and CDR2: MNHEY, SVGAGI. The CDR3 is 15 amino acids. The CDR3 here is CASRPGHYAIDTQYF. CDR3 nucleotide sequence: TGTGCCAGCAGACCGGGACACTATGCCATAGATACGCAGTATTTT.

V and J are TRBV6-5 and TRBJ1-1; D gene unclear. Trimming left V 7 bases short and J 0 bases short, with 12 bases between. Germline CDR1 reads MNHEY; CDR2 reads SVGAGI. CDR3 length: 14 amino acids. This CDR3 is CASTRGRVNTEAFF. CDR3 in DNA: TGTGCCAGCACCCGAGGTCGGGTGAACACTGAAGCTTTCTTT.

This clonotype was recorded at least ten times. The DNA for the CDR3 is TGTGCCAGCAGTAATACCGGGACTAGACCCAATGAGCAGTTCTTC. Residues: CASSNTGTRPNEQFF. The chain employs TRBV12-3 or TRBV12-4 and TRBJ2-1, with 8 positions matching TRBD2. The V segment lost 5 bases and the J segment 6 bases; nucleotides outside the gene matches: 9. The CDR3 extends over 15 amino acids.

This clonotype was observed many times. The rearrangement links TRBV12-3 or TRBV12-4 to TRBJ1-1, with D perhaps matching TRBD1 (6 bases). Trimming stripped 0 bases from V and 2 bases from J, with 19 bases between. The CDR3 loop spans 18 amino acids. CDR3 protein: CASSLAGAGVKVNTEAFF. CDR3 in DNA: TGTGCCAGCAGTTTAGCGGGGGCCGGGGTTAAGGTCAACACTGAAGCTTTCTTT.

With respect to this clonotype: This may be a read error, as it is one base from a much larger clone. The chain recombines TRBV4-1 with TRBJ1-5; no definite D call. Trimming shortened V by 5 bases and J by 5 bases, and 13 bases separated the two germline ends. Germline CDR1 and CDR2: MGHRA and YSYEKL. The CDR3 is 14 residues long. In DNA, the CDR3 is TGCGCCAGCAGCGATCAAGGGTCCCATCAGCCCCAGCATTTT. Translating it yields CASSDQGSHQPQHF.

This clonotype was counted many times. The rearrangement joins TRBV10-2 to TRBJ1-1, with no clear D. The germline V and J ends were trimmed by 6 bases and 5 bases, with 13 bases remaining between them. Germline V lookup: CDR1 WSHSY, CDR2 SAAADI. This CDR3 comprises 13 residues. The CDR3 loop is CASSNYRDTEAFF. The CDR3 nucleotides are TGCGCCAGCAGCAACTACAGAGATACTGAAGCTTTCTTT.

The chain is built from TRBV28 and TRBJ1-1; 7 bases line up with TRBD1. J gave up 10 bases and V 8 bases, and 13 bases lay outside the gene matches. Germline V gives CDR1 MDHEN, CDR2 SYDVKM. The CDR3 extends over 13 amino acids. CDR3 in DNA: TGTGCCAGCCATGACAGGGAAAAATCGGTAGCTTTCTTT. This codes for CASHDREKSVAFF.

The chain links TRBV11-1 to TRBJ2-1, with a weak D call TRBD2 (5 bases). Germline values: CDR1 SGHAT, CDR2 FQDESV (reference sequence). The CDR3 covers 14 residues. Deletions cut 1 base from V and 7 bases from J, with 11 bases between. The CDR3 loop is CASSLDSARNEQFF. In DNA, the CDR3 is TGTGCCAGCAGCTTAGATAGCGCGAGAAATGAGCAGTTCTTC.

Concerning this clonotype itself: One end of the junction is discordant with germline, which a read error may explain. The gene calls are TRBV11-2 and TRBJ1-5; no definite D call. The length of the CDR3 is 13 residues. From germline, CDR1 is SGHAT and CDR2 FQNNGV. CDR3 in amino acids: CTSSLALYQPQHF. CDR3 coding DNA: TGTACCAGCAGCTTAGCCCTATATCAGCCCCAGCATTTT.

A remark on this clonotype: It may be a read error: a sequence one base away is much more abundant. The rearrangement uses TRBV4-2 and TRBJ2-5; D call uncertain. Germline V gives CDR1 LGHNA, CDR2 YNFKEQ. The CDR3 is made up of 13 amino acids. The CDR3: CANSQLLQETQYF. As DNA, the CDR3 is TGTGCCAACAGCCAACTACTCCAAGAGACCCAGTACTTC.

As regards this clonotype: Possible read error: a much larger clone is one base away. The genes are TRBV6-6 and TRBJ1-1, with D possibly matching TRBD1 (6 bases). CDR1 and CDR2 from the germline V gene are MNHNY and SVGAGI (reference sequence). Trimming took 6 bases from V and 4 from J, leaving 12 bases between them. The CDR3 has 13 residues. The CDR3 loop reads CASRTDSVTEAFF. The CDR3 DNA is TGTGCCAGCAGAACGGACAGCGTCACTGAAGCTTTCTTT.

The genes are TRBV11-2 and TRBJ2-7; possibly TRBD1 for D (6 bases). Trimming left V 10 bases short and J 2 bases short, with 15 bases between. The germline V gene encodes CDR1 SGHAT and CDR2 FQNNGV. This CDR3 has 13 amino acids. As DNA, the CDR3 is TGTGCCAACCAACCAGGGGACACCTACGAGCAGTACTTC. Translated: CANQPGDTYEQYF.